This TCR beta chain was observed in a study of shared clonotypes between healthy human individuals. The CDR3 totals 15 residues. The germline V and J ends were trimmed by 6 bases and 0 bases, with 12 bases remaining between them. Germline loops: CDR1 MNHEY, CDR2 SVGAGI. TCRdb's copy holds only in-frame clones and misses some; the assay was immunoSEQ multiplex PCR. The table has under 700,000 clones, approximately 95% seen once. Naive CD8 isolation took CD45RO-negative cells positively selected for CCR7 and excluded terminally differentiated effector memory CD45RA+ cells. There were no recent acute infections or vaccinations among the donors, who were healthy HIV-negative adults. Findings and caveats of the study: Four donors had around 5% of their naive CD4 clonotypes in common. A generally larger estimated richness was seen in naive subsets than in memory subsets. What limited the represented genetic and exposure-history diversity was the small number of donors.

With regard to this clone: The antigen is undetermined.

Sequencing was performed on naive CD8+ T cells sorted from blood. The receptor comes from a woman aged 25 to 45 in good health. The V call is TRBV6-5, the J call TRBJ2-1; D uncertain. The CDR3 is CASRQRRASYNEQFF. CDR3 coding DNA: TGTGCCAGCAGACAAAGACGAGCCTCCTACAATGAGCAGTTCTTC.